Following are 11 T cell receptor beta chains from one sample sequenced in a study of cytomegalovirus exposure and HLA in healthy donors. The PCR ran on 60 Vbeta and 13 Jbeta primers. The protocol was immunoSEQ multiplex PCR, while the TCRdb copy is restricted to in-frame clones and leaves out a portion. The sample yields around 150,000 clones, just under 80% seen once. The sample was PBMCs. The receptors here all came from a man aged 30-40 years in good health.

The chain employs TRBV19 and TRBJ1-1, with unresolved D. The germline CDR1 and CDR2 sequences are LNHDA and SQIVND (reference sequence). With 0 bases removed from V and 4 bases from J, the gap between germline ends came to 9 bases. The CDR3 runs 14 residues. CDR3 DNA sequence: TGTGCCAGTAGTATAGATCCGTGGCCCACTGAAGCTTTCTTT. This encodes CASSIDPWPTEAFF.

The chain carries TRBV29-1 and TRBJ2-1; D may be TRBD2 (7 bases). The V gene lost 7 bases and the J gene lost 1 base, with 23 bases spanning the gap. The germline gives CDR1 SQVTM, CDR2 ANQGSEA. The CDR3 contains 17 residues. CDR3 protein: CSGVGGPGERSYNEQFF. The CDR3 bases are TGCAGCGGAGTGGGAGGGCCAGGGGAGAGGTCCTACAATGAGCAGTTCTTC.

The chain combines TRBV14 with TRBJ2-2; D remains ambiguous. The germline V and J ends were trimmed by 4 bases and 0 bases, with 6 bases remaining between them. The CDR3 totals 14 residues. Per germline, CDR1 SGHDN and CDR2 FVKESK. Here the CDR3 DNA reads TGTGCCAGCAGCCCCGGTGCGAACACCGGGGAGCTGTTTTTT. This codes for CASSPGANTGELFF. Full variable domain (rest looked up from reference TRBV14 and TRBJ2-2): EAGVTQFPSHSVIEKGQTVTLRCDPISGHDNLYWYRRVMGKEIKFLLHFVKESKQDESGMPNNRFLAERTGGTYSTLKVQPAELEDSGVYFCASSPGANTGELFFGEGSRLTVL.

In this sample, this clone turned up once. J is TRBJ2-5 and V is TRBV4-3; D may be TRBD1 (5 bases). Gene TRBJ2-7 matches the end of the DNA better, so the J call may be wrong. Germline lookup yields CDR1 LGHNA and CDR2 YSLEER. This CDR3 comprises 18 residues. DNA of the CDR3: TGCGCCAGCAGCCCCCGTCGATTGGGGCAAGGTTCCGATTACGAGCAGTACTTC. Residues: CASSPRRLGQGSDYEQYF.

The table lists this clone with a few counts. The rearrangement links TRBV5-6 to TRBJ2-7, with D perhaps TRBD1 (5 bases). Germline lookup yields CDR1 SGHDT and CDR2 YYEEEE. V dropped 4 bases and J dropped 3 bases, with 20 bases sitting between them. There are 16 residues in the CDR3. The CDR3 bases are TGTGCCAGCAGCACCGTACTGACAGTTAAAGACTACGAGCAGTACTTC. This encodes CASSTVLTVKDYEQYF.

The chain combines TRBV7-8 with TRBJ2-3; 9 positions match TRBD2. Germline V gene data show CDR1 as SGHVS and CDR2 as FQNEAQ. The trim removed 2 bases at V and 3 bases at J, leaving 6 bases unmatched. CDR3 size: 16 residues. The CDR3 nucleotides read TGTGCCAGCAGCTTATTGCTTAGCGGGAGTACAGATACGCAGTATTTT. The encoded protein is CASSLLLSGSTDTQYF. The whole variable domain, filled in from reference TRBV7-8 and TRBJ2-3, reads GAGVSQSPRYKVAKRGQDVALRCDPISGHVSLFWYQQALGQGPEFLTYFQNEAQLDKSGLPSDRFFAERPEGSVSTLKIQRTQQEDSAVYLCASSLLLSGSTDTQYFGPGTRLTVL.

This chain uses TRBV4-1 with TRBJ2-5; D perhaps matches TRBD2 (6 bases). This CDR3 has 18 amino acids. The ends were cut back, 1 base at V and 4 bases at J, with 22 bases in the middle. Germline V gives CDR1 MGHRA, CDR2 YSYEKL. The CDR3 is CASSQGRSFGWGGETQYF. The CDR3 region has the DNA TGCGCCAGCAGCCAAGGGCGCTCCTTTGGATGGGGAGGAGAGACCCAGTACTTC.

In the case of this clone: Relative to the germline gene, one junction end is altered; a read error may explain this. This chain links TRBV7-9 with TRBJ2-1; a weak D match, TRBD2 (6 bases). Germline CDR1 and CDR2: SEHNR and FQNEAQ (reference sequence). This CDR3 spans 15 amino acids. CDR3 nucleotide sequence: TGTTCCAGCAGCCCCAGAAGACTAGAGGGCAATGAGCAGTTCTTC. It yields the protein CSSSPRRLEGNEQFF.

The chain is built from TRBV19 and TRBJ1-2, with a possible D match to TRBD1 (5 bases). Trimming left V 9 bases short and J 1 base short, with 12 bases between. The V gene's germline CDR1 is LNHDA and CDR2 SQIVND (reference sequence). This CDR3 has 13 residues. The CDR3 nucleotides read TGTGCCAGCGGGACTATAAATAACTATGGCTACACCTTC. This gives the protein CASGTINNYGYTF.

This clone was detected a few times. V is TRBV28 and J is TRBJ2-1, with no clear D. This CDR3 has 14 residues. Trimming left V 7 bases short and J 2 bases short, with 12 bases between. The V gene's germline CDR1 is MDHEN and CDR2 SYDVKM. CDR3 sequence reads: CASTEVRTYNEQFF. CDR3 sequence (DNA): TGTGCCAGCACCGAAGTCAGGACCTACAATGAGCAGTTCTTC.

This chain links TRBV9 with TRBJ2-3; TRBD2 matches at 13 bases. CDR1 SGDLS and CDR2 YYNGEE come from the germline V gene. Trimming cost V 4 bases and J 3 bases; bases outside gene matches: 8. This CDR3 region has 17 residues. The CDR3 protein is CASSPWTSGSFTDTQYF. The CDR3 bases are TGTGCCAGCAGCCCCTGGACTAGCGGGAGTTTTACAGATACGCAGTATTTT.